Many counts were recorded for the clone carrying this TCR beta chain. Its target is unknown. Sample time point: newly diagnosed GD, antithyroid drugs for less than 3 months. Scientists built the TCR library using RNA that was extracted from PBMCs. It was American Thyroid Association guidelines that determined Graves' disease diagnosis. CDR3 size: 13 residues. The trim removed 10 bases at V and 3 bases at J, leaving 8 bases unmatched. Per germline, CDR1 ENHRY and CDR2 SYGVKD. This specimen comes from a study of regulatory T cells in long-lasting Graves disease. Overall study findings and caveats: Favoring TRBV28, TRBJ1-2 and TRBJ2-5 was a feature seen in persistent disease. TCR diversity in persistent Graves' patients was below that of newly diagnosed ones.

To make TCR beta libraries, researchers used iRepertoire HTBI primers and Arm-PCR of CDR3 regions. One entry per CDR3 protein results from TCRdb running MiXCR on the multiplex PCR reads. The table records over 450,000 distinct CDR3 sequences, about 11% of them present only once. This same sample was also part of a study on T cells in Graves' hyperthyroidism and ophthalmopathy.

This chain joins TRBV10-3 and TRBJ2-7; the match to TRBD1 covers 8 bases. The TCR sequence derives from a woman in her twenties or thirties with Graves disease. The sample here was peripheral blood mononuclear cells (PBMCs), taken at new diagnosis, from a patient treated with antithyroid drugs. Here the CDR3 DNA reads TGTGCCACCTCGGGACAGGCGAACTACGAGCAGTACTTC. Protein: CATSGQANYEQYF.